The clone carrying this TCR beta chain was picked up a small number of times. Its matching antigen is unknown. The source of the sample is a study of a mutant IDH1 vaccine in newly diagnosed glioma. Across the study: Initiation of the vaccine course occurred 4-6 weeks after radiotherapy alone, or alongside temozolomide cycles. Before enrollment, patients got radiotherapy alone, temozolomide alone, or mostly the combination.

The time point was: week 11, during vaccination. It was 300 ug of mutant IDH1 20-mer peptide that made up each vaccine dose, given with topical imiquimod. Measured with immunoSEQ multiplex PCR; TCRdb has only the in-frame clones, and not every one. The sample has about 66,000 clones, approximately 84% seen once. This CDR3 is built from 11 residues. The germline V gene has CDR1 SGHTA and CDR2 FQGTGA. V shed 4 bases and J shed 11 bases, with 11 bases lying between them. The TCR was taken from a man aged 30-40 years with glioma. The chain links TRBV7-3 to TRBJ1-1, with D uncertain. The source material was PBMCs, sampled from a glioma patient whose treatment included an IDH1 peptide vaccine. The DNA of the CDR3 is TGTGCCAGCAGCTCCGGGTCGGAGGCTTTCTTT. Amino acids: CASSSGSEAFF.